A selection of T cell receptor beta chains follows, all from one sample in a study of neurological immune-mediated disorders. TCRdb processed the 5' RACE reads anew with MiXCR; each CDR3 protein has one entry. The sample carries some 46,000 distinct CDR3 sequences, approximately 4.5% recorded once. Material for sequencing was PBMCs. Every receptor here comes from a woman aged 60-75 years with multiple sclerosis. The CDR3 runs from the conserved cysteine through the conserved F or W. Fields, in order: V gene, J gene, D gene, clone size, CDR3 DNA, CDR3 protein. D genes are given only for firm matches. Clone size, where shown, is once, few, many, or a class for clones that have expanded.

>TRBV6-6|TRBJ2-1|TRBD2|many
TGTGCCAGCAGTTACCGGGAGGACAATGAGCAGTTCTTC
CASSYREDNEQFF
>TRBV10-3|TRBJ1-1|TRBD1|many
TGTGCCACCCTAGACAGGGAGGGCACTGAAGCTTTCTTT
CATLDREGTEAFF
>TRBV5-1|TRBJ2-3|TRBD2|few
TGCGCCAGCAGCTTGGTAACTAGCGGGGAATACACAGATACGCAGTATTTT
CASSLVTSGEYTDTQYF
>TRBV5-1|TRBJ2-5|TRBD2|many
TGCGCCAGCAGCCCCTGGACTAGCGGGGAGGGAGAGACCCAGTACTTC
CASSPWTSGEGETQYF
>TRBV20-1|TRBJ2-1|TRBD2|many
TGCAGTGCTAGCACGACTAGCGGGAGAAACTCCTACAATGAGCAGTTCTTC
CSASTTSGRNSYNEQFF
>TRBV6-5|TRBJ1-4|NA|many
TGTGCCAGCAGCCATCAAGGTGCAACTAATGAAAAACTGTTTTTT
CASSHQGATNEKLFF
>TRBV5-1|TRBJ2-5|NA|NA
TGCGCCAGCAGCTTGCTTTCGGGTCAAAAGACCCAGTACTTC
CASSLLSGQKTQYF
>TRBV20-1|TRBJ1-1|NA|few
TGCAGTGCTAGAACCGGACAGTTCACTGAAGCTTTCTTT
CSARTGQFTEAFF
>TRBV6-2/TRBV6-3|TRBJ1-5|NA|NA
TGTGCCAGCAGTTACCACCAGCGAAACAATCAGCCCCAGCATTTT
CASSYHQRNNQPQHF
>TRBV5-1|TRBJ2-7|NA|many
TGCGCCAGCAGCACACAGGGTGGCGAGCAGTACTTC
CASSTQGGEQYF
>TRBV20-1|TRBJ1-4|NA|many
TGCAGTGCTTACACAACAACTAATGAAAAACTGTTTTTT
CSAYTTTNEKLFF
>TRBV5-1|TRBJ2-3|NA|NA
TGCGCCAGCACCATCTTCAGGGGCCCTCCTAGCACAGATACGCAGTATTTT
CASTIFRGPPSTDTQYF
>TRBV12-3/TRBV12-4|TRBJ2-7|NA|many
TGTGCCAGCAGCCGGGAGCCCAACTACGAGCAGTACTTC
CASSREPNYEQYF
>TRBV7-7|TRBJ2-7|TRBD2|many
TGTGCTAGCACCGAGCGGGGGTTCTCCTACGAGCAGTACTTC
CASTERGFSYEQYF
>TRBV11-2|TRBJ1-2|NA|few
TGTGCCAGCAGCTTCAGCAGGATTGGCTACACCTTC
CASSFSRIGYTF
>TRBV10-2|TRBJ1-4|TRBD1|few
TGCGCCAGCAGTCGACAGGGAGGCGATGAAAAACTGTTTTTT
CASSRQGGDEKLFF
>TRBV18|TRBJ1-1|NA|few
TGTGCCAGCTCACCAGCCGGGTATCCTGAAGCTTTCTTT
CASSPAGYPEAFF
>TRBV12-3/TRBV12-4|TRBJ1-2|NA|NA
TGTGCCAGCAGTTATTGGGCGGGCTATGGCTACACCTTC
CASSYWAGYGYTF
>TRBV5-5|TRBJ2-3|TRBD1|many
TGTGCCAGCAGCACAGGGACAGCGACAGATACGCAGTATTTT
CASSTGTATDTQYF
>TRBV11-2|TRBJ1-4|TRBD1|many
TGTGCCAGCAGTTCGGACAGGTTGGGTGAAAAACTGTTTTTT
CASSSDRLGEKLFF
>TRBV20-1|TRBJ2-7|TRBD2|NA
TGCAGTGCTAGGGGACTAGCGGGGGTCTCCTACGAGCAGTACTTC
CSARGLAGVSYEQYF
>TRBV20-1|TRBJ1-2|NA|many
TGCAGTGCTAGCGGGCTTACCTCGGGGGGCTACACCTTC
CSASGLTSGGYTF
>TRBV10-3|TRBJ1-2|NA|few
TGTGCCATCAGTGGACCCGGCGCCCACTATGGCTACACCTTC
CAISGPGAHYGYTF
>TRBV20-1|TRBJ1-1|TRBD1|many
TGCAGTGCTATTCAGGGGGCCCTGAACACTGAAGCTTTCTTT
CSAIQGALNTEAFF
>TRBV6-2/TRBV6-3|TRBJ2-7|TRBD2|NA
TGTGCCAGCACCTTGACTAGCGGGGCCTCGCAGTACTTC
CASTLTSGASQYF
>TRBV7-3|TRBJ2-1|TRBD2|many
TGTGCCAGCAGCCTTAGCGGGGGGGACAATGAGCAGTTCTTC
CASSLSGGDNEQFF
>TRBV5-5|TRBJ2-7|NA|few
TGTGCCAGCAGATTGTCCTACGAGCAGTACTTC
CASRLSYEQYF
>TRBV24-1|TRBJ2-5|NA|few
TGTGCCACCAGTGATCTGAAGACAGCTCCTCAAGAGACCCAGTACTTC
CATSDLKTAPQETQYF
>TRBV9|TRBJ1-1|NA|few
TGTGCCAGCAGCGTAGCTGGAGGGGGGGCCGGAGCTGAAGCTTTCTTT
CASSVAGGGAGAEAFF
>TRBV7-2|TRBJ1-4|TRBD1|few
TGTGCCAGCAGCATGGAGGGGGCCCAAGAAAAACTGTTTTTT
CASSMEGAQEKLFF
>TRBV18|TRBJ1-1|TRBD1|many
TGTGCCAGCTCACCGACAGGGGACATGAACACTGAAGCTTTCTTT
CASSPTGDMNTEAFF
>TRBV30|TRBJ2-3|NA|many
TGTGCCTGGAGTGTAGGGGGCACAGATACGCAGTATTTT
CAWSVGGTDTQYF
>TRBV5-1|TRBJ2-1|NA|many
TGCGCCAGCAGCTTCGACCGACAGGCCGCCAGGGGGGATGAGCAGTTCTTC
CASSFDRQAARGDEQFF
>TRBV5-1|TRBJ2-7|NA|many
TGCGCCAGCAGCTTGGTGCACTCCTACGAGCAGTACTTC
CASSLVHSYEQYF
>TRBV20-1|TRBJ2-3|TRBD2|many
TGCAGTGCTGTTCGGACTAGAGATACGCAGTATTTT
CSAVRTRDTQYF
>TRBV4-3|TRBJ2-5|NA|many
TGCGCCAGCAGCCAACAGGGTGGGGAGACCCAGTACTTC
CASSQQGGETQYF
>TRBV2|TRBJ2-1|NA|many
TGTGCCAGCAGTGAACTAGCCTCCTACAATGAGCAGTTCTTC
CASSELASYNEQFF
>TRBV20-1|TRBJ1-4|NA|many
TGCAGTGCTCAGGAGGGAGGATTGAGTGAAAAACTGTTTTTT
CSAQEGGLSEKLFF
>TRBV3-1|TRBJ1-1|TRBD1|many
TGTGCCAGCAAGAGACAGGGACAAAATGAAGCTTTCTTT
CASKRQGQNEAFF
>TRBV7-9|TRBJ2-3|TRBD2|few
TGTGCCAGCAGCTTAATGGGACTAGCGGGAGCAGATACGCAGTATTTT
CASSLMGLAGADTQYF
>TRBV5-1|TRBJ1-1|NA|many
TGCGCCAGCAGCCCACGAGATCACGGGGCGAACACTGAAGCTTTCTTT
CASSPRDHGANTEAFF
>TRBV5-1|TRBJ2-5|NA|many
TGCGCCAGCAGCCGGGAGGGCAGGGGGCTTGAGACCCAGTACTTC
CASSREGRGLETQYF